This TCR beta chain was identified in a study of T cell responses to AZD1222 COVID-19 vaccine. The CDR3 runs 14 residues. The germline CDR1 and CDR2 sequences are KGHSH and LQKENI. V was clipped by 3 bases and J by 3 bases, with 8 bases between them. Data came from immunoSEQ multiplex PCR; TCRdb stores just in-frame clones and leaves some out. The sample carries roughly 120,000 clones, around 89% recorded once. Findings of the study overall: Among those given AZD1222, only five to seven were seropositive at baseline. Increased Spike-specific TCR breadth and depth were observed after two AZD1222 doses. White British people made up most donors, females outnumbered males, and clonal diversity was possibly underestimated.

To note about this clone: Its antigen is undetermined.

Samples with a second dose at about 4 or about 12 weeks were pooled together. The rearrangement links TRBV18 to TRBJ1-4; the D gene is possibly TRBD1 (6 bases). This TCR was sampled from an adult who received the AZD1222 COVID-19 vaccine. This specimen consisted of peripheral blood, obtained 28 days after the second AZD1222 dose. The DNA of the CDR3 is TGTGCCAGCTCACCGGACAGATCTAATGAAAAACTGTTTTTT. Its translation is CASSPDRSNEKLFF.